A selection of T cell receptor beta chains follows, all from one sample in a study of blood T cell repertoires in COVID-19. TCRdb keeps only in-frame clones here, not all; method: immunoSEQ multiplex PCR. Among under 200,000 clones listed, approximately 81% were seen once. Material: peripheral blood. These receptors all come from a woman in her seventies with COVID-19, enrolled during active disease. The conserved cysteine and the conserved F or W are not part of the CDR3 here. Fields, in order: V gene, CDR3 protein.

TRBV6-6,ASSPQGRNTEAF
TRBV28,ASSLNRGGNTIY
TRBV27,ASSLFRGGSPLH
TRBV4-2,ASSQDILSGTGYGYT
TRBV29-1,SATSRGEAF
TRBV4-2,ASSQELQASNREREAF
TRBV6-1,ASNKLARNNEQF
TRBV27,ASSLSGGSYYGYT
TRBV2,ARGIAGGADTQY
TRBV3-1/TRBV3-2,ASSQSVLAGTDTQY
TRBV28,ASSSGGRTEAF
TRBV28,ASSFGTGESSNQPQH
TRBV19,ASAFDRGNSPLH
TRBV5-1,ASSSPSVSQY
TRBV28,ASRTTGSLSGNTIY
TRBV6-1,ASSERGRTSGERAQY
TRBV7-9,ASSLAREQY
TRBV9,ASSVDSQGDYGYT
TRBV6-4,ASSVGTSARNEQF
TRBV29-1,SVEISRVGTEAF
TRBV3-1/TRBV3-2,ASSQEGRGEAF
TRBV5-5,ASSYERQDTIY
TRBV21-1,ASSTYDRDTYNEQF
TRBV10-2,ASSKTGAGTDTQY
TRBV5-1,ASSSQAGGYNEQF
TRBV4-2,ASSSTDANTEAF
TRBV28,ASSQQGRHTGELF
TRBV30,AWNPGGGETQY
TRBV11-2,ASSLGGQGTFSYT
TRBV3-1/TRBV3-2,ASSTDRVGGYT
TRBV25-1,ASSEFGTGGLFGGYT
TRBV28,ASSFPDRVAQPQH
TRBV5-6,ASSRWDSPNSPLH
TRBV27,ASSASQGGEQF
TRBV30,AWRTFRGGELF
TRBV4-1,ASSQAVGHYWNEQF
TRBV5-1,ASSLTGKPGELF
TRBV19,ASSIGTSYEQY
TRBV14,ASSQTTSAFSYNEQF
TRBV5-1,ASSPRGSGGNTEAF
TRBV28,ASSRLAGSTDTQY
TRBV7-9,ASSAGTAYANTGELF
TRBV28,ASSSPGSGGYEQY
TRBV3-1/TRBV3-2,ASSPPDRDGTEAF
TRBV21-1,ASTLFACGTGVEETQY
TRBV5-6,ASSEAHGADTQY
TRBV9,ASTDHRGQMSDTQY
TRBV5-4,ASSLGRGSEAMETQY
TRBV5-6,ASSLESGLYTDTQY
TRBV5-5,ASSLGRANEQF
TRBV2,ASRTADLQETQY
TRBV6-1,ASSEARGSTIY
TRBV5-4,ASSLNRMNTEAF
TRBV15,ATSRGGTATRNTIY
TRBV7-9,ASSPFNSRNGYT